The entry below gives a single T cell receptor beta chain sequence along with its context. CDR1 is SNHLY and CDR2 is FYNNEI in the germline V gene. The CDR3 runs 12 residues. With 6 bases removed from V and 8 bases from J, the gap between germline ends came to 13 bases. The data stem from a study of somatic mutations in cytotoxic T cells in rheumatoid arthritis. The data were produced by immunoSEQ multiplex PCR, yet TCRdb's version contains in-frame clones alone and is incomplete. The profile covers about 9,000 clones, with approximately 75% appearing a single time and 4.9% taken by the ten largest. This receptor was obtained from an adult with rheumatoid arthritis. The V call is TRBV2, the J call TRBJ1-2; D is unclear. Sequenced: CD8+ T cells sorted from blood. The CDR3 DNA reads TGTGCCAGCAGGACGACAAGCCCCGGCTACACCTTC. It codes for CASRTTSPGYTF.